The clone carrying this T cell receptor beta chain showed up just once. What it binds is unknown. These data are taken from a study of neoadjuvant anti-PD-1 for oral cavity cancer. On the study more broadly: Patients without progression got a fourth dose around day 43.

Findings and limits, study-wide: Each response group had just a few patients in TCR analyses.

The CDR3 has 16 amino acids. Germline loops: CDR1 SEHNR, CDR2 FQNEAQ (reference sequence). V shed 5 bases, J shed 0 bases, and the junction held 8 bases outside the gene matches. Time point reported: after neoadjuvant nivolumab, at surgical resection. Blood cells were analyzed directly, without culture or expansion. Clones were sequenced by immunoSEQ multiplex PCR, and TCRdb holds only the in-frame ones, with some missing. This sample has roughly 14,000 clones; around 70% occur once, and the top ten carry less than 2.5%. The origin of this receptor is a person aged 35-79 years with oral cavity squamous cell carcinoma. This chain joins TRBV7-9 and TRBJ2-3, with 7 bases lining up with TRBD1. The sample here was PBMCs, taken after nivolumab (anti-PD-1) treatment. Here the CDR3 DNA reads TGTGCCAGCAGCCCTCAGACAGGGCGGAGCACAGATACGCAGTATTTT. This encodes CASSPQTGRSTDTQYF.